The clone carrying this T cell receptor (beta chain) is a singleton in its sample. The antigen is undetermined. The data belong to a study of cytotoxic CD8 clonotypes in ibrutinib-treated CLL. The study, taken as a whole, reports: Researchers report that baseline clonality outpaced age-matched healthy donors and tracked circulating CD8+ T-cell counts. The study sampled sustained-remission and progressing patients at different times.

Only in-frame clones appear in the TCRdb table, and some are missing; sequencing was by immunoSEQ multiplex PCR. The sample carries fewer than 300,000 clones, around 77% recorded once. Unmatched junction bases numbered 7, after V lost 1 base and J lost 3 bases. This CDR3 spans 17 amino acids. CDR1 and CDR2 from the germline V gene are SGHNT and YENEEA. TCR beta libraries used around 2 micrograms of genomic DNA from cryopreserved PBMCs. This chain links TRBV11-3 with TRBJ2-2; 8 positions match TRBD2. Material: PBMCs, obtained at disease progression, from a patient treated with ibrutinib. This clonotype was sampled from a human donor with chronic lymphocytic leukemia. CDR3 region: CASSLVGLAGDTGELFF. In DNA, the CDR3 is TGTGCCAGCAGCTTAGTTGGGCTAGCGGGCGACACCGGGGAGCTGTTTTTT.